This TCR beta chain was retrieved from a study of T cells after posttransplantation cyclophosphamide. Of note for this clone: Antigen: not known.

Sequencing used immunoSEQ multiplex PCR; TCRdb keeps in-frame clones, though not all of them. This table holds tens of thousands of clones, around 94% found once. V lost 3 bases to trimming and J lost 4 bases, with 15 bases between them. CDR3 length: 15 amino acids. The germline gives CDR1 KGHSH, CDR2 LQKENI. The study's findings and limits: Blood and skin or GI T cell repertoires showed limited TRB overlap.

The rearrangement links TRBV18 to TRBJ1-2; D is possibly TRBD1 (5 bases). The sequencing sample was made of PBMCs. The sequence came from a woman between 50 and 59 years old in good health and a related stem cell transplant donor. The CDR3 reads CASSPVEGLAYGYTF. The CDR3 nucleotides are TGTGCCAGCTCACCCGTGGAGGGGTTGGCCTATGGCTACACCTTC.